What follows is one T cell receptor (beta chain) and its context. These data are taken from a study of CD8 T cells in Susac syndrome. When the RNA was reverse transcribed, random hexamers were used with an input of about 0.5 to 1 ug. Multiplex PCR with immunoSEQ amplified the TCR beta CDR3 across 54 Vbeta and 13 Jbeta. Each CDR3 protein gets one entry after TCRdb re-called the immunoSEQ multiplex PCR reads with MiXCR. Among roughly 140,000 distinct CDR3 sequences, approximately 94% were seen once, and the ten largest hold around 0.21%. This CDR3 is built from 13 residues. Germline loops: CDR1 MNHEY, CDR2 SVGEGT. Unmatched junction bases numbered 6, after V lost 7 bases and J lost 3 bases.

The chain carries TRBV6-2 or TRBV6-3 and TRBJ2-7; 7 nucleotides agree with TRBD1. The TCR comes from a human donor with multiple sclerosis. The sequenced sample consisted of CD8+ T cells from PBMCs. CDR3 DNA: TGTGCCAGCACCGGGACAGAAGACTACGAGCAGTACTTC. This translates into CASTGTEDYEQYF.